The 17 T cell receptor beta chains below were found in one sample sequenced in a study of cytomegalovirus exposure and HLA in healthy donors. PCR used 60 Vbeta primers and 13 Jbeta primers. Here immunoSEQ multiplex PCR was the method, and the copy in TCRdb shows in-frame clones only, minus some. The profile shows under 150,000 clones, 70% to 85% of them singletons. The source material was PBMCs. The receptor source for this set is a male donor in good health and CMV-seronegative.

The chain links TRBV6-5 to TRBJ2-7; 7 bases match TRBD1. CDR1 is MNHEY and CDR2 is SVGAGI in the germline V gene. V trimming: 6 bases; J trimming: 1 base; junction bases outside the gene matches: 6. CDR3 size: 14 residues. The CDR3: CASRPGTVSYEQYF. In DNA form, the CDR3 reads TGTGCCAGCAGGCCCGGGACAGTATCCTACGAGCAGTACTTC.

The rearrangement links TRBV10-3 to TRBJ2-2; 12 positions match TRBD2. V trimming: 7 bases; J trimming: 0 bases; junction bases outside the gene matches: 3. Germline values: CDR1 ENHRY, CDR2 SYGVKD. The CDR3 has 16 amino acids. CDR3 in DNA: TGTGCCATCACCGGGACTAGCGGGCCGAACACCGGGGAGCTGTTTTTT. It specifies CAITGTSGPNTGELFF.

The chain recombines TRBV19 with TRBJ1-2; tentatively, D is TRBD1 (5 bases). The CDR3 is made up of 14 amino acids. Germline CDR1 reads LNHDA; CDR2 reads SQIVND (reference sequence). The ends were cut back, 5 bases at V and 2 bases at J, with 12 bases in the middle. DNA of the CDR3: TGTGCCAGTAGTGCCGACAGCCTCAACTATGGCTACACCTTC. This sequence encodes CASSADSLNYGYTF.

CDR3 sequence: CASSLNLRVHNEKLFF. DNA for the CDR3: TGTGCCAGCAGCTTAAATCTGCGTGTTCATAATGAAAAACTGTTTTTT. The V gene is TRBV7-3, the J gene TRBJ1-4, with D unresolved. Germline-derived CDR1 and CDR2 are SGHTA and FQGTGA. The V gene lost 1 base and the J gene lost 4 bases, with 13 bases spanning the gap. The CDR3 length is 16 residues.

The V and J genes are TRBV6-5 and TRBJ2-7, with D tentatively TRBD1 (5 bases). This CDR3 region has 14 residues. V was clipped by 5 bases and J by 4 bases, with 15 bases between them. Looked up from germline, CDR1 is MNHEY and CDR2 is SVGAGI. The chain's CDR3 is CASSASGFRYEQYF. The CDR3, as DNA: TGTGCCAGCAGTGCCTCAGGGTTTCGATACGAGCAGTACTTC.

The chain links TRBV27 to TRBJ2-7; maybe TRBD1 (6 bases). V was shortened by 0 bases and J by 7 bases, with 16 bases between the two germline ends. Germline CDR1 and CDR2: MNHEY and SMNVEV (reference sequence). The CDR3 has 15 residues. In nucleotides, the CDR3 is TGTGCCAGCAGTTTATCAGGCAGGGGCCTCGGGGAGCAGTACTTC. This sequence encodes CASSLSGRGLGEQYF.

This clone was seen a few times. The genes are TRBV20-1 and TRBJ2-1; the D is unclear. V lost 7 bases and J 5 bases, leaving 9 bases between the germline ends. Germline CDR1 reads DFQATT; CDR2 reads SNEGSKA (reference sequence). The CDR3 spans 11 residues. This chain's CDR3 is CSGGSNNEQFF. The DNA of the CDR3 is TGCAGTGGTGGCTCGAACAATGAGCAGTTCTTC.

The CDR3 sequence is CASSLGLAGGLQETQYF. The CDR3 nucleotides are TGTGCCAGCAGCCTAGGACTAGCGGGAGGCCTCCAAGAGACCCAGTACTTC. The J gene is TRBJ2-5, the V gene TRBV7-6; 14 bases match TRBD2. CDR1 is SGHVS, CDR2 FNYEAQ, per germline. There are 17 residues in the CDR3. Trimming at V came to 5 bases and at J to 1 base, leaving 6 bases not matched to a gene.

The chain recombines TRBV4-3 with TRBJ2-6, with 7 bases identical to TRBD2. The CDR3 extends over 20 amino acids. V gave up 4 bases and J gave up 4 bases; unmatched junction bases: 19. CDR1 is LGHNA and CDR2 is YSLEER in the germline V gene. The CDR3 DNA reads as TGCGCCAGCAGCCGGGGATGGGTAGGGGAGGGAAAGTCCGGGGCCAACGTCCTGACTTTC. This translates into CASSRGWVGEGKSGANVLTF.

This clone has more than one count but fewer than ten. The chain has TRBV18 and TRBJ1-1; weak D call: TRBD1 (6 bases). Trimming cost V 4 bases and J 0 bases, with 12 bases left between them. CDR3 length: 15 amino acids. CDR1 is KGHSH and CDR2 is LQKENI in the germline V gene. CDR3 sequence reads: CASSRVQGMNTEAFF. The CDR3 coding sequence is TGTGCCAGCTCACGGGTACAGGGTATGAACACTGAAGCTTTCTTT.

The V gene is TRBV5-6, the J gene TRBJ2-2; 7 bases are shared with TRBD2. V lost 2 bases to trimming and J lost 4 bases; unmatched junction nucleotides: 2. From germline, CDR1 is SGHDT and CDR2 YYEEEE. There are 14 residues in the CDR3. The CDR3 bases are TGTGCCAGCAGCTTAAGCGGGGTCACCGGGGAGCTGTTTTTT. Amino acids: CASSLSGVTGELFF.

The chain links TRBV6-1 to TRBJ1-5; D not resolved. Germline V gene data show CDR1 as MNHNS and CDR2 as SASEGT. V shed 7 bases and J shed 6 bases, with 7 bases lying between them. This CDR3 spans 11 amino acids. The CDR3: CASTSGQPQHF. In DNA, the CDR3 is TGTGCCAGCACCTCAGGTCAGCCCCAGCATTTT.

The J gene is TRBJ1-5, the V gene TRBV21-1. TRBV21-1 is noted as a pseudogene. This CDR3 has 14 amino acids. The chain's CDR3 is CASSPRGTDQPQHF. The CDR3 bases are TGTGCCAGCAGCCCCCGGGGGACCGATCAGCCCCAGCATTTT.

This clone appeared a few times. The chain employs TRBV9 and TRBJ2-3; 10 bases fit TRBD2. Trimming at V came to 0 bases and at J to 3 bases, leaving 1 base not matched to a gene. CDR3 length: 15 residues. The germline CDR1 and CDR2 sequences are SGDLS and YYNGEE. As DNA, the CDR3 is TGTGCCAGCAGCGTAGGTAGCGGGAGGACAGATACGCAGTATTTT. Translation gives CASSVGSGRTDTQYF.

The chain combines TRBV15 with TRBJ2-7, with a tentative D call TRBD2 (6 bases). V was shortened by 3 bases and J by 0 bases, with 15 bases between the two germline ends. Per the germline V gene, CDR1 is LNHNV and CDR2 is YYDKDF (reference sequence). The CDR3 extends over 16 amino acids. The CDR3 loop is CATSSGVYGSSYEQYF. CDR3 coding DNA: TGTGCCACCAGCAGTGGTGTGTACGGGAGCTCCTACGAGCAGTACTTC.

The chain joins TRBV6-5 to TRBJ2-7; 8 bases align to TRBD2. Germline V gene lookup returns CDR1 MNHEY and CDR2 SVGAGI. Trimming at V came to 7 bases and at J to 2 bases, leaving 7 bases not matched to a gene. This CDR3 is built from 14 residues. CDR3 bases: TGTGCCAGCACCCCTGTCGGGGGGGCCTACGAGCAGTACTTC. Translation: CASTPVGGAYEQYF.

V and J are TRBV19 and TRBJ1-1; D is ambiguous. Germline V gives CDR1 LNHDA, CDR2 SQIVND (reference sequence). The CDR3 loop spans 11 amino acids. Trimming cost V 11 bases and J 9 bases, with 16 bases left between them. The CDR3 is CASSRRGKAFF. The CDR3 DNA reads TGTGCCTCCTCCCGTCGGGGAAAAGCTTTCTTT.